These 6 T cell receptor beta chains were all obtained from the same sample, sequenced in a study of T cell repertoires in cytomegalovirus infection. MiXCR was run by TCRdb on the reads, yielding one entry per CDR3 protein. This table holds 450,000 to 650,000 distinct CDR3 sequences, approximately 40% found once. For these TCRs, the target antigens are not known. Sequencing used cultured PBMCs, obtained from culture after CMV antigen stimulation. The receptors come from a human donor in good health (CMV status not recorded). Some clones in this sample may be carry-over from other donors' samples.

The chain recombines TRBV9 with TRBJ2-7, with 10 nucleotides matching TRBD2. This CDR3 has 16 residues. Losses at the gene ends were 9 bases for V and 0 bases for J; bases not matched to a gene: 12. Germline V gene sequence: CDR1 SGDLS, CDR2 YYNGEE. This chain's CDR3 is CATLRRLAGVSYEQYF. CDR3 nucleotides: TGTGCCACCCTCCGGCGGCTAGCGGGGGTCTCCTACGAGCAGTACTTC.

This clonotype was detected a few times. The chain has TRBV5-4 and TRBJ1-1; D unresolved. Trimming shortened V by 0 bases and J by 0 bases, and 6 bases separated the two germline ends. The germline gives CDR1 SGHNT, CDR2 YYREEE (reference sequence). The CDR3 is 14 residues long. The CDR3 loop is CASSLAVVNTEAFF. CDR3 bases: TGTGCCAGCAGCTTGGCCGTGGTGAACACTGAAGCTTTCTTT.

This clonotype was recorded at least ten times. V and J are TRBV7-8 and TRBJ2-5, with D perhaps assigned TRBD1 or TRBD2 (6 bases each). The germline V gene has CDR1 SGHVS and CDR2 FQNEAQ. V lost 5 bases and J 5 bases, leaving 15 bases between the germline ends. CDR3 length: 14 residues. CDR3 residues: CASSGGPKGETQYF. The CDR3 DNA follows: TGTGCCAGCAGCGGGGGGCCCAAGGGGGAGACCCAGTACTTC.

This chain uses TRBV12-3 or TRBV12-4 with TRBJ2-2; possible D gene TRBD2, 6 bases. This CDR3 spans 15 amino acids. Deletions cut 3 bases from V and 3 bases from J, with 11 bases between. CDR3 residues: CASSFGGAYTGELFF. Here the CDR3 DNA reads TGTGCCAGCAGTTTCGGAGGGGCGTACACCGGGGAGCTGTTTTTT.

The sample holds a few counts of this clonotype. V gene TRBV11-2 combines with J gene TRBJ2-7; D is possibly TRBD1 (6 bases). Between the trimmed V and J ends, which lost 6 bases and 0 bases, there was a span of 15 bases. The CDR3 has 15 residues. Germline V gene sequence: CDR1 SGHAT, CDR2 FQNNGV. CDR3 DNA: TGTGCCAGCAGTAAAATCCGGGACACCTCCTACGAGCAGTACTTC. Its translation is CASSKIRDTSYEQYF.

This clonotype was counted between two and nine times. The junction does not match germline at one end; this may be a read error. The chain's CDR3 is CASSLRRPNMNAEAFF. CDR3 DNA sequence: TGTGCCAGCAGCCTACGACGCCCGAACATGAACGCTGAAGCTTTCTTT. This rearrangement joins TRBV7-2 to TRBJ1-1; the D is unclear. This CDR3 spans 16 amino acids. In germline, CDR1 is SGHTA, CDR2 FQGNSA.